Below, 23 T cell receptor beta chains from the same sample are listed, as sequenced in a study of T cell changes during pregnancy in multiple sclerosis. Profiled with immunoSEQ multiplex PCR; TCRdb holds only in-frame clones, not every one. The repertoire holds 55,000 to 65,000 clones, with around 90% as singletons. The sample was peripheral blood, taken in the first trimester of pregnancy. Receptors were obtained from a female donor in good health, enrolled as a control in a pregnancy study.

The genes are TRBV18 and TRBJ1-2; 7 bases are shared with TRBD1. Germline trimming cut 3 bases from V and 3 bases from J; bases unmatched to any gene: 10. The CDR3 sequence is 16 residues long. Germline CDR1 reads KGHSH; CDR2 reads LQKENI. The CDR3: CASSPDKEGAHYGYTF. The CDR3 DNA follows: TGTGCCAGCTCACCCGACAAAGAGGGGGCCCACTATGGCTACACCTTC.

The chain has TRBV28 and TRBJ2-5; 7 bases line up with TRBD1. The V gene end was trimmed by 4 bases and the J gene end by 0 bases; junction bases not matched to a gene: 8. Germline V gene lookup returns CDR1 MDHEN and CDR2 SYDVKM. The CDR3 consists of 16 residues. CDR3 nucleotide sequence: TGTGCCAGCAGTTGGGACAGAGGATTGTACCAAGAGACCCAGTACTTC. Amino acids: CASSWDRGLYQETQYF.

The genes are TRBV11-1 and TRBJ1-2, with 8 bases identical to TRBD1. The CDR3 contains 17 residues. Per the germline V gene, CDR1 is SGHAT and CDR2 is FQDESV (reference sequence). With 0 bases clipped from V and 4 bases from J, the junction kept 10 bases outside the gene matches. CDR3 sequence reads: CASSLAGSGTGSYGYTF. The CDR3 nucleotides read TGTGCCAGCAGCTTAGCAGGGAGCGGGACAGGCTCCTATGGCTACACCTTC.

The J gene is TRBJ2-1, the V gene TRBV6-5, with TRBD1 identical over 10 bases. This CDR3 is built from 15 residues. V was clipped by 6 bases and J by 7 bases; unmatched bases: 9. Looked up from germline, CDR1 is MNHEY and CDR2 is SVGAGI. The CDR3 loop reads CASRRGTGDENEQFF. The CDR3 DNA reads as TGTGCCAGCAGGCGCGGGACAGGGGATGAAAATGAGCAGTTCTTC.

The CDR3 region is CASSQEGEGSYNEQFF. CDR3 nucleotides: TGCGCCAGCAGCCAAGAGGGGGAGGGCTCCTACAATGAGCAGTTCTTC. This chain uses TRBV4-3 with TRBJ2-1, with 7 positions matching TRBD2. The J segment lost 0 bases and the V segment lost 0 bases, leaving 2 bases of the junction unmatched. Germline loops: CDR1 LGHNA, CDR2 YSLEER. The CDR3 extends over 16 amino acids.

In its sample, this clone was seen once. The chain carries TRBV27 and TRBJ1-1, with D maybe TRBD1 (5 bases). This CDR3 spans 15 amino acids. Per the germline V gene, CDR1 is MNHEY and CDR2 is SMNVEV (reference sequence). Trimming removed 5 bases at V and 3 bases at J, with 16 bases between. The CDR3 protein is CASSPLGGRDTEAFF. In nucleotides, the CDR3 is TGTGCCAGCAGTCCACTCGGGGGAAGGGACACTGAAGCTTTCTTT.

The chain links TRBV7-2 to TRBJ2-7; D is possibly TRBD1 (6 bases). Germline lookup yields CDR1 SGHTA and CDR2 FQGNSA. Trimming stripped 2 bases from V and 3 bases from J, with 14 bases between. The CDR3 spans 15 residues. CDR3 DNA sequence: TGTGCCAGCAGCTTACGACGACAGGTGAACTACGAGCAGTACTTC. Its translation is CASSLRRQVNYEQYF.

The chain couples TRBV19 to TRBJ2-1; 14 nucleotides align to TRBD2. CDR1 is LNHDA and CDR2 is SQIVND in the germline V gene (reference sequence). Unmatched junction bases numbered 7, after V lost 6 bases and J lost 9 bases. The CDR3 extends over 15 amino acids. CDR3 sequence (DNA): TGTGCCAGTAGCCCCGGGACTAGCGGGAGAGGTGAGCAGTTCTTC. Amino acids: CASSPGTSGRGEQFF.

The chain is built from TRBV7-2 and TRBJ2-7; unclear D gene. Germline values: CDR1 SGHTA, CDR2 FQGNSA. V shed 0 bases and J shed 4 bases, with 13 bases lying between them. There are 15 residues in the CDR3. CDR3 DNA: TGTGCCAGCAGCTTAGCGAATAGAGCACCTTACGAGCAGTACTTC. It yields the protein CASSLANRAPYEQYF.

This clone has only one observation. The chain carries TRBV19 and TRBJ1-1; no firm D call. V was pared by 0 bases and J by 5 bases, with 13 bases between. Germline V lookup: CDR1 LNHDA, CDR2 SQIVND (reference sequence). CDR3 length equals 15 residues. The CDR3 bases are TGTGCCAGTAGTATAGAGGGGAGGGTGAGGACTGAAGCTTTCTTT. It specifies CASSIEGRVRTEAFF.

V usage is TRBV11-3 and J usage is TRBJ1-1; D gene uncertain. Trimming left V 1 base short and J 7 bases short, with 10 bases between. Germline values: CDR1 SGHNT, CDR2 YENEEA. The CDR3 spans 13 residues. CDR3 coding DNA: TGTGCCAGCAGCTTAGTGGCGGCCCGTGAAGCTTTCTTT. Its protein is CASSLVAAREAFF.

The rearrangement joins TRBV15 to TRBJ2-1; 8 bases agree with TRBD2. This CDR3 contains 15 residues. Germline V gene sequence: CDR1 LNHNV, CDR2 YYDKDF (reference sequence). Trimming cost V 1 base and J 8 bases; bases outside gene matches: 7. The CDR3 spells CATSRAGGRQDEQFF. The DNA of the CDR3 is TGTGCCACCAGCAGAGCTGGCGGGAGGCAGGATGAGCAGTTCTTC.

V usage is TRBV4-3 and J usage is TRBJ1-3, with a possible D match to TRBD1 (6 bases). CDR3 size: 19 residues. Germline CDR1 reads LGHNA; CDR2 reads YSLEER. Trimming left V 1 base short and J 0 bases short, with 19 bases between. CDR3 coding DNA: TGCGCCAGCAGCCAAGTTGCGACAGGACCAATTATCTCTGGAAACACCATATATTTT. It codes for CASSQVATGPIISGNTIYF.

The chain recombines TRBV6-5 with TRBJ1-2; D gene ambiguous. Germline CDR1 reads MNHEY; CDR2 reads SVGAGI. The CDR3 is 11 amino acids. V lost 5 bases and J lost 7, with 8 bases in between. The CDR3 reads CASSPGAGYTF. CDR3 nucleotide sequence: TGTGCCAGCAGTCCCGGAGCTGGCTACACCTTC.

The chain has TRBV20-1 and TRBJ1-1, with D possibly matching TRBD1 (5 bases). V gave up 4 bases and J gave up 8 bases, with 8 bases separating them. The CDR3 is made up of 10 amino acids. Germline V CDR1 and CDR2: DFQATT, SNEGSKA (reference sequence). The chain's CDR3 is CSAIGAEAFF. The CDR3 nucleotides read TGCAGTGCTATTGGGGCAGAAGCTTTCTTT.

The chain couples TRBV6-6 to TRBJ2-5; D unclear. The V end lost 3 bases, the J end lost 3 bases, and 14 bases lay between the germline ends. In germline, CDR1 is MNHNY, CDR2 SVGAGI (reference sequence). The CDR3 sequence is 15 residues long. This CDR3 is CASSYYRTVKETQYF. As DNA, the CDR3 is TGTGCCAGCAGTTATTATCGAACGGTAAAAGAGACCCAGTACTTC.

This chain joins TRBV10-3 and TRBJ1-3; 7 positions agree with TRBD1. V lost 9 bases to trimming and J lost 0 bases; unmatched junction nucleotides: 5. The CDR3 totals 14 residues. Germline loops: CDR1 ENHRY, CDR2 SYGVKD. The CDR3 sequence: CAISTGSSGNTIYF. Here the CDR3 DNA reads TGTGCCATTTCGACAGGGAGCTCTGGAAACACCATATATTTT.

The J gene is TRBJ1-3, the V gene TRBV7-2; tentative D call: TRBD1 (6 bases). V shed 5 bases and J shed 0 bases, with 11 bases lying between them. Germline loops: CDR1 SGHTA, CDR2 FQGNSA. The CDR3 spans 15 residues. The CDR3 protein is CASSVQTGSGNTIYF. Written as DNA, the CDR3 is TGTGCCAGCAGCGTACAGACAGGCTCTGGAAACACCATATATTTT.

This chain links TRBV2 with TRBJ1-3; 11 positions agree with TRBD1. The CDR3 has 19 residues. The junction had 16 bases not matched to a gene; V was cut back by 6 bases and J by 3 bases. Germline assignment: CDR1 SNHLY and CDR2 FYNNEI. This chain's CDR3 is CASRGRRTGGFFGGNTIYF. DNA of the CDR3: TGTGCCAGCAGGGGTCGGAGGACAGGGGGCTTTTTTGGTGGAAACACCATATATTTT.

This clone was seen once. The chain employs TRBV7-9 and TRBJ2-3, with 16 bases lining up with TRBD2. Per germline, CDR1 SEHNR and CDR2 FQNEAQ (reference sequence). The CDR3 spans 17 residues. Trimming at V came to 5 bases and at J to 3 bases, leaving 5 bases not matched to a gene. The CDR3 coding sequence is TGTGCCAGCAGCCGGGGACTAGCGGGAGGGCCAACAGATACGCAGTATTTT. This gives the protein CASSRGLAGGPTDTQYF.

The chain is built from TRBV4-1 and TRBJ2-4, with 9 bases identical to TRBD2. The CDR3 sequence is 19 residues long. The V and J ends lost 0 bases and 6 bases, in that order; junction bases with no gene match: 15. Germline V lookup: CDR1 MGHRA, CDR2 YSYEKL. Here the CDR3 reads CASSQEGSGSPDILNIQYF. The CDR3 region has the DNA TGCGCCAGCAGCCAAGAGGGTAGCGGGAGTCCCGATATCTTAAACATTCAGTACTTC.

Comments on this clone: The identical CDR3 is also encoded by other nucleotide sequences in the sample. The genes are TRBV6-6 and TRBJ1-4; 8 nucleotides align to TRBD1. Germline V gene data show CDR1 as MNHNY and CDR2 as SVGAGI (reference sequence). The length of the CDR3 is 14 residues. The V gene end was trimmed by 2 bases and the J gene end by 8 bases; junction bases not matched to a gene: 4. The CDR3 loop reads CASSYGQGGEKLFF. CDR3 DNA: TGTGCCAGCAGTTACGGACAGGGAGGCGAAAAACTGTTTTTT.

The chain combines TRBV6-1 with TRBJ1-6; D not certain. Germline V gene sequence: CDR1 MNHNS, CDR2 SASEGT. The length of the CDR3 is 16 residues. V was clipped by 2 bases and J by 9 bases, with 17 bases between them. For the CDR3, the DNA is TGTGCCAGCAGTGAACAGGCAGAACGTCTCCCTTCACCCCTCCACTTT. Translated, it gives CASSEQAERLPSPLHF.